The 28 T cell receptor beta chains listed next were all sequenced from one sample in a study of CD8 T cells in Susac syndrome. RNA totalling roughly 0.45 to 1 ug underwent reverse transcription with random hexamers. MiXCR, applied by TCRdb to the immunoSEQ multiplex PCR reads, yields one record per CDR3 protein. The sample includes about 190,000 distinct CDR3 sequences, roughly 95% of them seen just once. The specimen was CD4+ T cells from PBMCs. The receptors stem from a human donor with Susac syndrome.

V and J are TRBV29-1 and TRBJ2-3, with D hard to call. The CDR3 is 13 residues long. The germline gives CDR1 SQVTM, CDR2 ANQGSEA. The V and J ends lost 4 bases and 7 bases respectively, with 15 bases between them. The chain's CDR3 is CSVALTVGHTQYF. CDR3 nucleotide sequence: TGCAGCGTTGCGCTTACAGTGGGCCATACGCAGTATTTT.

This CDR3 reads CASSETDRGRDEQYF. The CDR3 region has the DNA TGTGCCAGCAGTGAAACGGACAGGGGTCGGGACGAGCAGTACTTC. V gene TRBV6-1 combines with J gene TRBJ2-7; 9 positions agree with TRBD1. J gave up 5 bases and V 2 bases, and 7 bases lay outside the gene matches. The germline gives CDR1 MNHNS, CDR2 SASEGT. The CDR3 is made up of 15 amino acids.

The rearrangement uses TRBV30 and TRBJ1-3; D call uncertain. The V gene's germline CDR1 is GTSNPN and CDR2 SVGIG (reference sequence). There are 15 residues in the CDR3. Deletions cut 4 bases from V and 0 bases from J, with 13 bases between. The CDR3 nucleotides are TGTGCCTGGATACGAAACCGGATCTCTGGAAACACCATATATTTT. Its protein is CAWIRNRISGNTIYF.

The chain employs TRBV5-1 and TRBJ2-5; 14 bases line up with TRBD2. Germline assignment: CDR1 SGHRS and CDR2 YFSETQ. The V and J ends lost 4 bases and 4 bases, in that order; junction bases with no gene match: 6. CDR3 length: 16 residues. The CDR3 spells CASSMTSGGASETQYF. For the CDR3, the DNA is TGCGCCAGCAGCATGACTAGCGGGGGGGCCTCAGAGACCCAGTACTTC.

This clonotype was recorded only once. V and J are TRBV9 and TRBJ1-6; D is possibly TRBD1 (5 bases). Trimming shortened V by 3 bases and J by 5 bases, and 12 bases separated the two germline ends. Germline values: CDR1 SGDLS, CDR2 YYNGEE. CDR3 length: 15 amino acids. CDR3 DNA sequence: TGTGCCAGCAGCGCAGGGATTTCGAATAATTCACCCCTCCACTTT. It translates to CASSAGISNNSPLHF. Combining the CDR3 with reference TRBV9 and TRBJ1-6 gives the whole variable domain DSGVTQTPKHLITATGQRVTLRCSPRSGDLSVYWYQQSLDQGLQFLIQYYNGEERAKGNILERFSAQQFPDLHSELNLSSLELGDSALYFCASSAGISNNSPLHFGNGTRLTVT.

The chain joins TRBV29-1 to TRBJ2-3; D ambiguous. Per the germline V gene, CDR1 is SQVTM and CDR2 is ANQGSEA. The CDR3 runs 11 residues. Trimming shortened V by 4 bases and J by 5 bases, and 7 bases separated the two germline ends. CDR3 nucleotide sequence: TGCAGCGTTGCGGACGTAGATACGCAGTATTTT. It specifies CSVADVDTQYF.

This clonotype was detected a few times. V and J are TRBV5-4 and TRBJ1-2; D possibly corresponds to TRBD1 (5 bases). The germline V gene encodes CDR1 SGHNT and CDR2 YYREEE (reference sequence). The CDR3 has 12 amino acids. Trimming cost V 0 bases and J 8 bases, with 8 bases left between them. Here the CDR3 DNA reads TGTGCCAGCAGCTTGGCAGGGACCGGCTACACCTTC. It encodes CASSLAGTGYTF.

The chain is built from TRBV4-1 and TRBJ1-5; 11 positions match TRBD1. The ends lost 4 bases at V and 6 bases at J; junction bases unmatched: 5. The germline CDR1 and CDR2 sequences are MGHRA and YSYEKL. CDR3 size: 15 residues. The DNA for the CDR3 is TGCGCCAGCAGCCCCGGACAGGGGGCGGTTCAGCCCCAGCATTTT. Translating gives CASSPGQGAVQPQHF.

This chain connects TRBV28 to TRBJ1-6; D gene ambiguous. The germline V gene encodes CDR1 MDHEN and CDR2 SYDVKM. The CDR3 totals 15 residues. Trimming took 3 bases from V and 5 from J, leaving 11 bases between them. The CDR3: CASSFHPGDNSPLHF. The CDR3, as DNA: TGTGCCAGCAGTTTTCATCCAGGAGATAATTCACCCCTCCACTTT.

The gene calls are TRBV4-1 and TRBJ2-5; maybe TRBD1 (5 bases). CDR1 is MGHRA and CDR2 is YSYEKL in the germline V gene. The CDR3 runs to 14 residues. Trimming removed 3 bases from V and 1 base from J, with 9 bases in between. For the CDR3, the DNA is TGCGCCAGCAGCCAGTACAGGTTCCAAGAGACCCAGTACTTC. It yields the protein CASSQYRFQETQYF.

The CDR3 coding sequence is TGTGCCAGCAGCTTATCGGTAGAAGAGACCCAGTACTTC. Its translation is CASSLSVEETQYF. The J gene is TRBJ2-5, the V gene TRBV7-3; no clear D. The CDR3 contains 13 residues. Germline CDR1 and CDR2: SGHTA and FQGTGA. V dropped 2 bases and J dropped 3 bases, with 7 bases sitting between them.

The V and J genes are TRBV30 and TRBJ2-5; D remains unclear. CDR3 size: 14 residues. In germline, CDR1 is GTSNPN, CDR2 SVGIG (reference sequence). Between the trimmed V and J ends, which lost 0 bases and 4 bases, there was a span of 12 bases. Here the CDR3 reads CAWSVSGNTETQYF. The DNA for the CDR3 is TGTGCCTGGAGTGTATCTGGGAATACAGAGACCCAGTACTTC.

In DNA form, the CDR3 reads TGCAGTGCCACCCCTGGGACACCCCGCACAGATACGCAGTATTTT. Its translation is CSATPGTPRTDTQYF. V and J are TRBV20-1 and TRBJ2-3; tentatively, D is TRBD1 (6 bases). The CDR3 spans 15 residues. Germline-derived CDR1 and CDR2 are DFQATT and SNEGSKA (reference sequence). V shed 6 bases and J shed 1 base, with 17 bases lying between them.

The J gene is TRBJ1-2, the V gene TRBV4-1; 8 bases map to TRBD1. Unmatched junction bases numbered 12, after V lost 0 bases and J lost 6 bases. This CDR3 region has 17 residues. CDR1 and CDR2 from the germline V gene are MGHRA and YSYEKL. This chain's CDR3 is CASSQDNRARGLDGYTF. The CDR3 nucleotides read TGCGCCAGCAGCCAAGATAACCGGGCCAGGGGGCTCGATGGCTACACCTTC.

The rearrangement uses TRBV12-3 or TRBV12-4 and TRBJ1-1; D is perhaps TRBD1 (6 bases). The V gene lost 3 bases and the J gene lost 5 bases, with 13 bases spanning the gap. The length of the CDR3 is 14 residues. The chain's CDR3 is CASSLTGVWTEAFF. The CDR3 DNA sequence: TGTGCCAGCAGTTTGACAGGTGTTTGGACTGAAGCTTTCTTT.

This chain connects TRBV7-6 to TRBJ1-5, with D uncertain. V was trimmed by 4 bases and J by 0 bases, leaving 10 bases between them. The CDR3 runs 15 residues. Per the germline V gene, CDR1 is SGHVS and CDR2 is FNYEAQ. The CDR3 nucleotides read TGTGCCAGCAGCTGGCAGGAGGATAGCAATCAGCCCCAGCATTTT. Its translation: CASSWQEDSNQPQHF.

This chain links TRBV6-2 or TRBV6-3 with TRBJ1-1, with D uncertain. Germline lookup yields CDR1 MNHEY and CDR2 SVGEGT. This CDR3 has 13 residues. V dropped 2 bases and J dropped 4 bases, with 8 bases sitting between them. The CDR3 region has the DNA TGTGCCAGCAGTTACGACGGCTTCACTGAAGCTTTCTTT. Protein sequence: CASSYDGFTEAFF.

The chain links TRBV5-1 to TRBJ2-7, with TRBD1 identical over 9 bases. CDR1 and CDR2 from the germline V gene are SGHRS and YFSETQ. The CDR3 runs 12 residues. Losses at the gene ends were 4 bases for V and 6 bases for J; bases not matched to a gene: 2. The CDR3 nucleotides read TGCGCCAGCAGCGGGACAGGGCCCGAGCAGTACTTC. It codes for CASSGTGPEQYF.

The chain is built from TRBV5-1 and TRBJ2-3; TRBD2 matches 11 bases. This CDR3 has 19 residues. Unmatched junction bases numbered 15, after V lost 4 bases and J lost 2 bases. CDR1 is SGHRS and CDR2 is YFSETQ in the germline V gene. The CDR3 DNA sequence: TGCGCCAGCAGCCCCAAGACCCTACCTAGCGGGGGGTCCACAGATACGCAGTATTTT. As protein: CASSPKTLPSGGSTDTQYF.

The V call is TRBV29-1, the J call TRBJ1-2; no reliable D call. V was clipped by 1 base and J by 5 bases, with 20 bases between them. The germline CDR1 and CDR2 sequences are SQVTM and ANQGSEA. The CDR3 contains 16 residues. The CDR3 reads CSVEASPGQPRYGYTF. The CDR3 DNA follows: TGCAGCGTTGAAGCATCCCCGGGCCAACCTAGATATGGCTACACCTTC.

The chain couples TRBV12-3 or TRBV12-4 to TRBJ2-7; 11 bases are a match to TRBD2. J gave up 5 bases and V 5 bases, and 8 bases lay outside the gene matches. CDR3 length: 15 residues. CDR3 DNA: TGTGCCAGCAGTCCCTACCTAGCGGGGGGACACGAGCAGTACTTC. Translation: CASSPYLAGGHEQYF.

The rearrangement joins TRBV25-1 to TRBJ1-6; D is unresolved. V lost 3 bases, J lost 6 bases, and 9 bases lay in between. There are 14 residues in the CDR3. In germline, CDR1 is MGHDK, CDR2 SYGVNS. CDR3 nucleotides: TGTGCCAGCAGTGATGCCGTAGTTAATTCACCCCTCCACTTT. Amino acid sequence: CASSDAVVNSPLHF.

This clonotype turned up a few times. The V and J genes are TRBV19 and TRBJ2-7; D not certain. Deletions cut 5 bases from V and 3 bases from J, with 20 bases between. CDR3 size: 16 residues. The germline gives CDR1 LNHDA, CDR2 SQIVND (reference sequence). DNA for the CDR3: TGTGCCAGTAGTGCGCAGGCCCTTACCTCCTACTACGAGCAGTACTTC. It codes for CASSAQALTSYYEQYF.

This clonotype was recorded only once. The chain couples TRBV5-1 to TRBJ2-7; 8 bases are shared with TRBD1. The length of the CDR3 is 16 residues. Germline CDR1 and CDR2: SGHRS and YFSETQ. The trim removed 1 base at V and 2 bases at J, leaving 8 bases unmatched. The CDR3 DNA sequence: TGCGCCAGCAGCTTGAGCGGACAGGGACCAACCTACGAGCAGTACTTC. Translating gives CASSLSGQGPTYEQYF.

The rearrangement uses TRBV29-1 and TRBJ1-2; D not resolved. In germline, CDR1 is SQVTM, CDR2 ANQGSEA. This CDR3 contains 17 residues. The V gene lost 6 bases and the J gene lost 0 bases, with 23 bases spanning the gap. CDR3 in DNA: TGCAGCGTGCCCCTAGAGGGAGGGCCCGAGGCTAACTATGGCTACACCTTC. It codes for CSVPLEGGPEANYGYTF.

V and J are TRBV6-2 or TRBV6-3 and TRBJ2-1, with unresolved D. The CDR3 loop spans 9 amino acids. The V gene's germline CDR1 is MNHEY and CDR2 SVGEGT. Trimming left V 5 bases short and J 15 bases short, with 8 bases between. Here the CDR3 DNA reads TGTGCCAGCAGTCCCGGGTGGTTCTTC. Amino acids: CASSPGWFF.

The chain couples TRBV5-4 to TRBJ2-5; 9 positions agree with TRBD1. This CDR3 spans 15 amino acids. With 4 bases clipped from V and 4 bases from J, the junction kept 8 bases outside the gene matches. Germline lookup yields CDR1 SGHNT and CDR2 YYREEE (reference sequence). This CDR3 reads CASSQPQGARETQYF. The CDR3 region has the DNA TGTGCCAGCAGCCAACCACAGGGGGCGAGAGAGACCCAGTACTTC.

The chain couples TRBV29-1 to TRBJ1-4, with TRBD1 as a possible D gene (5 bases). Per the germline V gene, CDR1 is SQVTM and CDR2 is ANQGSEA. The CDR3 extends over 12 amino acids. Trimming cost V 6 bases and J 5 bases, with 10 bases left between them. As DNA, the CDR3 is TGCAGCGTGGGACGGCCGAATGAAAAACTGTTTTTT. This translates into CSVGRPNEKLFF.